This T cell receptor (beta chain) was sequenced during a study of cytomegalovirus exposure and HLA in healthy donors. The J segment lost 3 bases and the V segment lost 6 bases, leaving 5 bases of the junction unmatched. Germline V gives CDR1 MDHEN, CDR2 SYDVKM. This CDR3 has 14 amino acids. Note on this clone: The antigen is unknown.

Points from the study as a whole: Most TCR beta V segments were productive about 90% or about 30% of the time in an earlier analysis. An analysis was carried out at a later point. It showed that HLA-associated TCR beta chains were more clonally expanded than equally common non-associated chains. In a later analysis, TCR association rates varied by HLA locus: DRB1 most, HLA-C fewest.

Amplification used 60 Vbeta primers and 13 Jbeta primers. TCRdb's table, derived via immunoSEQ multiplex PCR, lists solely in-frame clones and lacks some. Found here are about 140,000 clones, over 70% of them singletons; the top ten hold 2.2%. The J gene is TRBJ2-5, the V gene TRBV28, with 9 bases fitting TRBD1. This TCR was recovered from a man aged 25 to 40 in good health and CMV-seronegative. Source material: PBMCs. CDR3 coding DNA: TGTGCCAGCAGATTTACAGGGGGCGAAGAGACCCAGTACTTC. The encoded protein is CASRFTGGEETQYF.